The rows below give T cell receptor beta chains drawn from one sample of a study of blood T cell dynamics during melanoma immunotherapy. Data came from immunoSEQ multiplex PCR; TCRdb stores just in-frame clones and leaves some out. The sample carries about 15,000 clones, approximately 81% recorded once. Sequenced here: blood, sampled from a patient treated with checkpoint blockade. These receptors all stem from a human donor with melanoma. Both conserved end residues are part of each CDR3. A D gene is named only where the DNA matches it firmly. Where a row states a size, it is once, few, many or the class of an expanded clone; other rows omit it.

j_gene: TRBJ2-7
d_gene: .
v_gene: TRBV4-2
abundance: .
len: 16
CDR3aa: CASSQVGRTGGAEQYF
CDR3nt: TGTGCCAGCAGCCAAGTAGGTCGCACAGGAGGAGCCGAGCAGTACTTC

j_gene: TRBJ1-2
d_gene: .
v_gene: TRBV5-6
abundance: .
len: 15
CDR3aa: CASSLEPGIIYGYTF
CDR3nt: TGTGCCAGCAGCTTGGAGCCAGGGATCATTTATGGCTACACCTTC

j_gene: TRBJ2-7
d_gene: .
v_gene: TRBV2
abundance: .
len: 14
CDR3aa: CASSETPNRYEQYF
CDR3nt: TGTGCCAGCAGTGAAACCCCCAATCGCTACGAGCAGTACTTC

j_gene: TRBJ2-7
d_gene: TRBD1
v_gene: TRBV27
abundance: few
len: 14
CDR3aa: CASSLLGTGYEQYF
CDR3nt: TGTGCCAGCAGTCTTCTGGGGACAGGGTACGAGCAGTACTTC

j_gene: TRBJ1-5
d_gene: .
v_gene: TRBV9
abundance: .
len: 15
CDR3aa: CASSVGADSNQPQHF
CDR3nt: TGTGCCAGCAGCGTAGGGGCAGATAGCAATCAGCCCCAGCATTTT

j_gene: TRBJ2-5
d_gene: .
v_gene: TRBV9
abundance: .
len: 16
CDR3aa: CASSVGPGESGETQYF
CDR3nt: TGTGCCAGCAGCGTAGGCCCGGGGGAGTCAGGGGAGACCCAGTACTTC

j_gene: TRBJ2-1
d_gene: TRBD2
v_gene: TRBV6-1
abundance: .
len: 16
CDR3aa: CASSEAWTSLHNEQFF
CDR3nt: TGTGCCAGCAGTGAAGCGTGGACTAGCCTCCACAATGAGCAGTTCTTC

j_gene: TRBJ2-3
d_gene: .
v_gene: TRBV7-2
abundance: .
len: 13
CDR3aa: CASSLVAPDTQYF
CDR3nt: TGTGCCAGCAGCTTAGTTGCCCCAGATACGCAGTATTTT

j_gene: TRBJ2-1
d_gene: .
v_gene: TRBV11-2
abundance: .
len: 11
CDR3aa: CASSHGDEQFF
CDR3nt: TGTGCCAGCAGCCACGGGGATGAGCAGTTCTTC

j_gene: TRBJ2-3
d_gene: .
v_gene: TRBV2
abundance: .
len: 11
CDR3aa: CATTRQDTQYF
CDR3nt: TGTGCCACCACAAGACAGGATACGCAGTATTTT

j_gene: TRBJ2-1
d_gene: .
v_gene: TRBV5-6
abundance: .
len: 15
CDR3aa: CASSLGLGLSGEQFF
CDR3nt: TGTGCCAGCAGCTTGGGACTAGGACTTTCGGGTGAGCAGTTCTTC

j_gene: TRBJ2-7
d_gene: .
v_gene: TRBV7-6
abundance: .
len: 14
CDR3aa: CASSLAVSGEPGYF
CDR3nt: TGTGCCAGCAGCTTAGCGGTATCGGGAGAGCCAGGGTACTTC

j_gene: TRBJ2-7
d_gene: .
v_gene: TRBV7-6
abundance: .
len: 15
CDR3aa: CASSPDQASSYEQYF
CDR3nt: TGTGCCAGCAGTCCAGACCAGGCGAGCTCCTACGAGCAGTACTTC

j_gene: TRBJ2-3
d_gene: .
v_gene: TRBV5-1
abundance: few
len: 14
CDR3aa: CASSSSGRPDTQYF
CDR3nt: TGCGCCAGCAGCTCCTCAGGGCGGCCAGATACGCAGTATTTT

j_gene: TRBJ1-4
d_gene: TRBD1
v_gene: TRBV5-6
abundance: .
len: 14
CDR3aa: CASSLLTGAQKLFF
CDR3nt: TGTGCCAGCAGCTTGTTGACAGGGGCGCAAAAACTGTTTTTT

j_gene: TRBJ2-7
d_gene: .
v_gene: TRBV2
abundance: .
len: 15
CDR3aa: CASSVWKIGSYEQYF
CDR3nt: TGTGCCAGCAGTGTTTGGAAAATCGGCTCCTACGAGCAGTACTTC

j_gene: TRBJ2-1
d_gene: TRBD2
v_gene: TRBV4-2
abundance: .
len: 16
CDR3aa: CASSPDTSGGYNEQFF
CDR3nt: TGTGCCAGCAGCCCCGACACTAGCGGGGGGTACAATGAGCAGTTCTTC

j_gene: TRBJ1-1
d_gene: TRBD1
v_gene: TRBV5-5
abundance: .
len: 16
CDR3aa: CASSYRQGALITEAFF
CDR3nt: TGTGCCAGCAGCTACAGACAGGGGGCGTTAATCACTGAAGCTTTCTTT

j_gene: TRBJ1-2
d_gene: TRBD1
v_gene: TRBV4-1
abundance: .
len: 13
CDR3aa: CASSLGGRDGYTF
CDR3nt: TGCGCCAGCAGCCTAGGGGGCAGGGATGGCTACACCTTC

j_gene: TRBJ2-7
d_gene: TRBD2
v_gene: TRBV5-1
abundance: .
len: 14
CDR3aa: CASSLVAGPSEQYF
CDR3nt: TGCGCCAGCAGCTTGGTAGCGGGCCCCTCCGAGCAGTACTTC

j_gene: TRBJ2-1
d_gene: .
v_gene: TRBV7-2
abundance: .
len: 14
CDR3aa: CASSLGTTYNEQFF
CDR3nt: TGTGCCAGCAGCTTAGGGACTACTTACAATGAGCAGTTCTTC

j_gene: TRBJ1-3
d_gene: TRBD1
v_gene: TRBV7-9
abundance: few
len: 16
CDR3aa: CASSSDRVPSGNTIYF
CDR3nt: TGTGCCAGCAGCTCGGACAGGGTCCCCTCTGGAAACACCATATATTTT

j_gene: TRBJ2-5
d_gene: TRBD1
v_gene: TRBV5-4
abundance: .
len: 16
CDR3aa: CASSFMPGQATETQYF
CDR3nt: TGTGCCAGCAGCTTTATGCCGGGACAGGCGACGGAGACCCAGTACTTC

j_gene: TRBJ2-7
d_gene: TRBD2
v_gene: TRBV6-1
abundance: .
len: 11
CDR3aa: CAAGTSFEQYF
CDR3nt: TGTGCCGCCGGGACTAGCTTTGAGCAGTACTTC

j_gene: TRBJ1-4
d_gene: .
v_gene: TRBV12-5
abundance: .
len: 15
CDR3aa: CASGPPDSPNEKLFF
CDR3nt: TGTGCTAGTGGTCCCCCGGACAGCCCTAATGAAAAACTGTTTTTT

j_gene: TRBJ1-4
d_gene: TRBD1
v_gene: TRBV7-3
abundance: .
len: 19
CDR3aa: CATQLQARDRPLTNEKLFF
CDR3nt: TGTGCCACCCAGTTGCAGGCCAGGGACAGACCTTTAACTAATGAAAAACTGTTTTTT

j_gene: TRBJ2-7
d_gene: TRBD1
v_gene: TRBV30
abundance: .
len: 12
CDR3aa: CAWGTGPYEQYF
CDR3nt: TGTGCCTGGGGGACAGGCCCCTACGAGCAGTACTTC

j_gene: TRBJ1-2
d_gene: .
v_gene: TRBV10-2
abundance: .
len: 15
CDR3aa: CASSDQWGGNYGYTF
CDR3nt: TGCGCCAGCAGCGACCAGTGGGGGGGGAACTATGGCTACACCTTC

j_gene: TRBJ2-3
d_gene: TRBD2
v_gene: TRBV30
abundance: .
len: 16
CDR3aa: CAWSTFSGGATDTQYF
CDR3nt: TGTGCCTGGAGTACCTTTAGCGGGGGGGCCACAGATACGCAGTATTTT

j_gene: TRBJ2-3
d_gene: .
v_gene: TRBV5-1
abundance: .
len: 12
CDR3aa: CASSLLRDTQYF
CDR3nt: TGCGCCAGCAGCTTACTTAGAGATACGCAGTATTTT

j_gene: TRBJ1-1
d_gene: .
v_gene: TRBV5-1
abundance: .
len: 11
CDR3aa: CASVLNTEAFF
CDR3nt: TGCGCCAGCGTACTGAACACTGAAGCTTTCTTT

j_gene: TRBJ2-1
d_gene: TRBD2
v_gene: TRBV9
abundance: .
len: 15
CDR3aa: CASSVGEAGVDEQFF
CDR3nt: TGTGCCAGCAGCGTAGGAGAAGCGGGGGTCGATGAGCAGTTCTTC

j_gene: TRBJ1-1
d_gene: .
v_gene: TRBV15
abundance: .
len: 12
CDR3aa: CATSRDRGAAFF
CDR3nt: TGTGCCACCAGCAGAGATCGGGGTGCAGCTTTCTTT

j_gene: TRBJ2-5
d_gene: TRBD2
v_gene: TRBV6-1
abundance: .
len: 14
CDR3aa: CASKPGLADSPQYF
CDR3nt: TGTGCCAGCAAACCGGGACTAGCGGACTCTCCCCAGTACTTC

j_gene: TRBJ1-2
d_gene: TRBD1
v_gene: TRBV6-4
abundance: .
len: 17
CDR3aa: CASSDSGPGQANYGYTF
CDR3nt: TGTGCCAGCAGTGACTCCGGGCCGGGACAGGCTAACTATGGCTACACCTTC

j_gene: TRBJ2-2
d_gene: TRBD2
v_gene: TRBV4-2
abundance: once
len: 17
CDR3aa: CASSQVYTGDYSRELFF
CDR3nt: TGTGCCAGCAGCCAAGTGTACACCGGGGACTACTCCCGGGAGCTGTTTTTT